The next 5 T cell receptor beta chains were all read from a single sample in a study of T cell repertoires in cytomegalovirus infection. TCRdb processed the reads anew with MiXCR; each CDR3 protein has one entry. The sample contains thousands of distinct CDR3 sequences, roughly half of which appear only once. Their target antigens are unknown. The specimen sequenced was PBMCs, sequenced either directly or after in vitro stimulation (not recorded which). The receptor source for this set is a human donor in good health (CMV status not recorded). Some clones in this sample may be carry-over from other donors' samples.

The chain couples TRBV28 to TRBJ1-5, with D perhaps matching TRBD1 (6 bases). The CDR3 loop spans 14 amino acids. Germline loops: CDR1 MDHEN, CDR2 SYDVKM. Trimming removed 9 bases at V and 3 bases at J, with 15 bases between. The CDR3 reads CASRRQAFNQPQHF. CDR3 DNA: TGTGCCAGTAGAAGACAGGCCTTCAATCAGCCCCAGCATTTT.

In regard to this clonotype: Since no conserved phenylalanine or tryptophan closes the CDR3, a read error is the likely cause. Because the CDR3's place on the DNA is in doubt, the DNA is left out and the CDR3 is given as listed by TCRdb. V usage is TRBV7-4 and J usage is TRBJ1-5. Both ends counted, the CDR3 spans 15 residues. CDR1 and CDR2 (germline): SGHVT, SQSDAQ. The CDR3 is CASSPETYSNQPQQS.

This clonotype was seen a few times. This sequence joins TRBV7-9 and TRBJ2-5; no clear D gene. Germline CDR1 is SEHNR and CDR2 is FQNEAQ (reference sequence). The V and J ends lost 5 bases and 4 bases respectively, with 5 bases between them. The CDR3 is 11 residues long. The CDR3 DNA follows: TGTGCCAGCAGCGGAAGAGAGACCCAGTACTTC. Translating gives CASSGRETQYF.

V and J are TRBV9 and TRBJ2-1; 10 nucleotides align to TRBD2. J gave up 8 bases and V 4 bases, and 9 bases lay outside the gene matches. Germline V gene sequence: CDR1 SGDLS, CDR2 YYNGEE. The CDR3 has 15 amino acids. CDR3 DNA: TGTGCCAGCAGCAAGTCTAGCGGGGGATTCTATGAGCAGTTCTTC. Protein product: CASSKSSGGFYEQFF.

This clonotype was detected a few times. This sequence joins TRBV20-1 and TRBJ2-3, with a possible D match to TRBD1 (6 bases). Between the trimmed V and J ends, which lost 6 bases and 3 bases, there was a span of 13 bases. The CDR3 contains 13 residues. In germline, CDR1 is DFQATT, CDR2 SNEGSKA (reference sequence). The CDR3 bases are TGCAGTGCCCGTCGACAGGAGACAGATACGCAGTATTTT. Amino acid sequence: CSARRQETDTQYF.